Only a few counts were recorded for the clone carrying this TCR beta chain. V shed 6 bases, J shed 10 bases, and the junction held 4 bases outside the gene matches. The CDR3 runs 11 residues. Germline V gene sequence: CDR1 MDHEN, CDR2 SYDVKM. The sample's time point: sample taken at primary tumor resection. Unsorted tumor, nontumor lung tissue or cryopreserved PBMC supplied the whole RNA. This sample was taken from a study of spatial heterogeneity in lung cancer. For the study at large: Beta-chain sequences were consistently detected more often than alpha-chain sequences. For the average unique TCR and UMI combination, more than 9.5 occurrences appeared in raw reads.

Every TCR cDNA molecule carried a tag that served as a unique molecular identifier. TCRdb fed the 5' RACE reads into MiXCR, producing one record per CDR3 protein. The table includes about 85,000 distinct CDR3 sequences, approximately 18% detected once. The receptor was isolated from a male donor with early-stage non-small cell lung cancer. V usage is TRBV28 and J usage is TRBJ1-1; TRBD1 aligns across 8 bases. Sequenced here: PBMCs, sampled at surgery. CDR3 sequence (DNA): TGTGCCAGCAGCCCCGACAGGGGAGCTTTCTTT. Its protein product is CASSPDRGAFF.